This note documents a single TCR beta chain sequence. Its specificity is unknown. The CDR3 sequence is 14 residues long. Germline assignment: CDR1 MGHRA and CDR2 YSYEKL. V lost 3 bases to trimming and J lost 6 bases; unmatched junction nucleotides: 5. The sequenced template was cDNA made from the entire isolated RNA. Some 3.3 million reads per sample on average were obtained from naive, central memory and regulatory T cell samples. TCRdb's table, derived via immunoSEQ multiplex PCR, lists solely in-frame clones and lacks some. Of around 400,000 clones in the sample, more than 12% were seen once. These data originate in a study of beta chain features in type 1 diabetes. Findings of the study overall: The similarity of naive, central memory and Treg TCRB repertoires appeared greater among patients than among healthy donors. Because the template was cDNA, high-expressing cells might be over-represented.

In all sorted populations, purity surpassed 98%. This receptor was obtained from a woman aged 18 to 35 in good health. The source material was naive CD4+ T cells from blood. The chain employs TRBV4-1 and TRBJ2-3; TRBD1 aligns across 8 bases. CDR3 protein: CASSQQGAVDTQYF. CDR3 in DNA: TGCGCCAGCAGCCAGCAGGGGGCGGTGGATACGCAGTATTTT.